This T cell receptor (beta chain) was captured by sequencing in a study of Ad26.COV2.S vaccination and SARS-CoV-2 variants. Study-wide background: The COV1001 Ad26.COV2.S trial arm included the donor. The study gave Ad26.COV2.S intramuscularly, once or twice 56 days apart. Study-wide results and limits: Spike-specific TCR breadth was greater in vaccine than placebo recipients. Vaccine recipients and placebo recipients showed similar non-spike TCR breadth.

To note about this clone: Its cognate antigen is unknown.

Treatment defined: roughly 20 received Ad26.COV2.S at low or high dose, single or two shots; roughly 5 received placebo; per-sample allocation not given. Sampling was done on day 63 after the first vaccine or placebo injection. V was clipped by 5 bases and J by 6 bases; unmatched bases: 7. This CDR3 is 15 amino acids long. Germline-derived CDR1 and CDR2 are SGHTA and FQGTGA. Clones were sequenced by immunoSEQ multiplex PCR, and TCRdb holds only the in-frame ones, with some missing. The data show about 320,000 clones, 85% seen once. This TCR came from a person between 18 and 65 years old who received the Ad26.COV2.S COVID-19 vaccine or a placebo. Specimen: peripheral blood, collected in a trial of Ad26.COV2.S vaccine versus placebo. The chain combines TRBV7-3 with TRBJ2-1, with 10 positions matching TRBD2. CDR3 DNA sequence: TGTGCCAGCAGCCAAACTAGCGGGGCAGGCAATGAGCAGTTCTTC. Protein sequence: CASSQTSGAGNEQFF.